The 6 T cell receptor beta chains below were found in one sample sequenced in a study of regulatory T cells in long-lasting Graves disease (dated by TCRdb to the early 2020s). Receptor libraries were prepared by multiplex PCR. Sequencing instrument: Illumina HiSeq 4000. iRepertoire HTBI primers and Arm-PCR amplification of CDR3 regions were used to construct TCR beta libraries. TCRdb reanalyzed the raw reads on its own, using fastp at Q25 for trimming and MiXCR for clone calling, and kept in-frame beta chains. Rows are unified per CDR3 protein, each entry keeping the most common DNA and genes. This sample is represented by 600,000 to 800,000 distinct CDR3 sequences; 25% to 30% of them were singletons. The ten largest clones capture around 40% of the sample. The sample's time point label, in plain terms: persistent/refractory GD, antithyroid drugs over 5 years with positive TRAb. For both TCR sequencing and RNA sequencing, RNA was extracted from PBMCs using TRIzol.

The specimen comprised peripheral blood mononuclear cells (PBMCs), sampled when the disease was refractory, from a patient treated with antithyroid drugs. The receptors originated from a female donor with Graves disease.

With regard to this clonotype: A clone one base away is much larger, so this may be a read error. The CDR3 coding sequence is TGTGCCAGCAGTGAATTCGGGGGGGCGCGGGAGACCCAGGACTTC. This translates into CASSEFGGARETQDF. V usage is TRBV6-1 and J usage is TRBJ2-5; TRBD2 matches 8 bases. The germline V gene encodes CDR1 MNHNS and CDR2 SASEGT. The CDR3 is made up of 15 amino acids.

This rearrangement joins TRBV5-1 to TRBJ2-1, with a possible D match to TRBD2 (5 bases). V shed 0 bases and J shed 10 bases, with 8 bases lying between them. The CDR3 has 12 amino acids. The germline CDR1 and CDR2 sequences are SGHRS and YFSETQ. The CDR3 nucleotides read TGCGCCAGCAGCTTGGCCGGAGGAGAGCAGTTCTTC. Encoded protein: CASSLAGGEQFF.

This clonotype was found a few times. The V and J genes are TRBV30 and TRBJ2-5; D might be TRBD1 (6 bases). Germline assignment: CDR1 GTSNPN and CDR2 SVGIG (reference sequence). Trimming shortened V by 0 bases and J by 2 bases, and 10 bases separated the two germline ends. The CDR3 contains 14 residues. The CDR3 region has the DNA TGTGCCTGGAGTGTAAGAGGGGGACAAGAGACCCAGTACTTC. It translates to CAWSVRGGQETQYF.

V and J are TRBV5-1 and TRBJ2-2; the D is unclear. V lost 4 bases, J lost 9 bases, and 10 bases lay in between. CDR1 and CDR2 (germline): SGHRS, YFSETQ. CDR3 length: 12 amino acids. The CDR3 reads CASSPLGWELFF. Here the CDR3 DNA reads TGCGCCAGCAGCCCATTGGGATGGGAGCTGTTTTTT.

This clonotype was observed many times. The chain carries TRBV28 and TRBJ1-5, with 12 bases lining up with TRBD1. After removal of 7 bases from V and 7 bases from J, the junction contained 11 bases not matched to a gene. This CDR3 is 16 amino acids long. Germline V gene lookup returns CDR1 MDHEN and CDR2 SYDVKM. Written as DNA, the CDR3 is TGTGCCAGCACCGGTCGGGGACAGGGGGCAAGACAGCCCCAGCATTTT. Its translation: CASTGRGQGARQPQHF.

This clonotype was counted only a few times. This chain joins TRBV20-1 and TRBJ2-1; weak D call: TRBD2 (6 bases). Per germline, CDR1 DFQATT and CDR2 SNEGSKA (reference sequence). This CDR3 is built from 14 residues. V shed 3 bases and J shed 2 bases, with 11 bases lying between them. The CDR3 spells CSASTGGTYNEQFF. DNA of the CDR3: TGCAGTGCTAGTACCGGCGGGACCTACAATGAGCAGTTCTTC.